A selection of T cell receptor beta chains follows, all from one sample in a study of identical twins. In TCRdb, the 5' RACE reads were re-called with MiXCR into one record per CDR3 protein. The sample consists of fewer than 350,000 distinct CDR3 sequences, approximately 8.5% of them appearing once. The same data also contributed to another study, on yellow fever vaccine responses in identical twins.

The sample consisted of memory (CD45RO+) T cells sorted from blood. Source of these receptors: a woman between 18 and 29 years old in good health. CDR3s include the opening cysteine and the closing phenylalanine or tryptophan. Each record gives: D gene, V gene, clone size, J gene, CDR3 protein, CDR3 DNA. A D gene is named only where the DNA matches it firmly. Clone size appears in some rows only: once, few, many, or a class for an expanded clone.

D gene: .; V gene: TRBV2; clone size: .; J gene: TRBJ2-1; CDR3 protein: CASRKGASMGLPHEQFF; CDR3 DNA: TGTGCCAGCAGAAAGGGGGCTAGTATGGGACTTCCGCATGAGCAGTTCTTC
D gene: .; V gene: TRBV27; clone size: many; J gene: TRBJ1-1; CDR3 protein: CASSLGGGRTEAFF; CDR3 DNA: TGTGCCAGCAGTTTAGGAGGGGGACGTACTGAAGCTTTCTTT
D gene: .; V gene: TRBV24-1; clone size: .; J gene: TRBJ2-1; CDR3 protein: CATSRAGSYNEQFF; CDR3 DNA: TGTGCCACCAGTCGGGCAGGTAGCTACAATGAGCAGTTCTTC
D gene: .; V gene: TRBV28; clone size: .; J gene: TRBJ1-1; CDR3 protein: CASSWDVTEAFF; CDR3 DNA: TGTGCCAGCAGCTGGGACGTAACTGAAGCTTTCTTT
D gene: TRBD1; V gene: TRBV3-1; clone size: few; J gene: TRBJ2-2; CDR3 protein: CASSQLGTGGHTGELFF; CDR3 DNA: TGTGCCAGCAGCCAACTGGGGACAGGGGGGCACACCGGGGAGCTGTTTTTT
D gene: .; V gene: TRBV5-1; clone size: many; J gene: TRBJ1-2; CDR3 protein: CASSFAIGYGYTF; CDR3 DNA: TGCGCCAGCAGCTTCGCGATCGGCTATGGCTACACCTTC
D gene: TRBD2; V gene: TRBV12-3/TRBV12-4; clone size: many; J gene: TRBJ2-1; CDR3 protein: CASRAPGLASNNEQFF; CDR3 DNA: TGTGCCAGCAGAGCACCGGGACTAGCTAGCAACAATGAGCAGTTCTTC
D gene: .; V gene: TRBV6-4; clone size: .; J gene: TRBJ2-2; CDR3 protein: CASSALPGDTGELFF; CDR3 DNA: TGTGCCAGCAGCGCCTTACCGGGGGACACCGGGGAGCTGTTTTTT
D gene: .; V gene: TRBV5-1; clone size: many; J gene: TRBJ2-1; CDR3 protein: CASSLDRQLYNEQFF; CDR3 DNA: TGCGCCAGCAGCTTGGATCGACAGCTCTACAATGAGCAGTTCTTC
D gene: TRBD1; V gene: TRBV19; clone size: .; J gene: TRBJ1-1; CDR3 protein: CASSTGQGATVAFF; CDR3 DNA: TGTGCCAGTAGTACTGGACAGGGGGCGACGGTAGCTTTCTTT
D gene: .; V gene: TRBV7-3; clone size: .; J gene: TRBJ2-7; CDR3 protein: CASSPDYNHGQYF; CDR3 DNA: TGTGCCAGCAGCCCGGACTATAACCATGGGCAGTACTTT
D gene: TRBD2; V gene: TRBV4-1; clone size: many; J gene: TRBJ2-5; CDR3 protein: CASSQGVGGKTQYF; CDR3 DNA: TGCGCCAGCAGCCAAGGGGTGGGAGGGAAGACCCAGTACTTC
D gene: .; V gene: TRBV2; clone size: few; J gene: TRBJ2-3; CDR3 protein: CASSDRASDTQYF; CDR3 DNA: TGTGCCAGCAGTGACAGAGCTTCGGATACGCAGTATTTT
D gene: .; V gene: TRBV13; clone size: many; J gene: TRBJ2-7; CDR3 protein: CASSLVLTSLDEQYF; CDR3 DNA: TGTGCCAGCAGCTTAGTCTTAACTTCCCTCGACGAGCAGTACTTC
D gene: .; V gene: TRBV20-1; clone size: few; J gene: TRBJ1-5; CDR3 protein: CSARDGSGNQPQHF; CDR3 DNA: TGCAGTGCTAGAGATGGGTCAGGGAATCAGCCCCAGCATTTT
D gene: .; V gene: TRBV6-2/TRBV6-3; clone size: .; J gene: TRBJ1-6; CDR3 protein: CASSGPVGGSPLHF; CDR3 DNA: TGTGCCAGCAGTGGTCCCGTTGGCGGTTCACCCCTCCACTTT
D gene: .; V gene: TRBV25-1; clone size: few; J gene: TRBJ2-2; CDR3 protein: CASSGPSPHTGELFF; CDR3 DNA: TGTGCCAGCAGTGGACCCAGTCCCCACACCGGGGAGCTGTTTTTT
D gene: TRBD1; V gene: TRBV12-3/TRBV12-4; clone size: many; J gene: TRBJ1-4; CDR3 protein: CASSLGSGGNEKLFF; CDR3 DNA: TGTGCCAGCAGTTTAGGCTCAGGGGGCAACGAAAAACTGTTTTTT
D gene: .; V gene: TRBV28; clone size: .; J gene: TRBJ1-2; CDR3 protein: CASSSAEEYDGYTF; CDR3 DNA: TGTGCCAGCAGTTCCGCCGAGGAATATGATGGCTACACCTTC
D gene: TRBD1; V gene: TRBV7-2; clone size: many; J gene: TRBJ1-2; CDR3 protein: CASSPAGGAGYGYTF; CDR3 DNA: TGTGCCAGCAGTCCCGCAGGGGGCGCCGGCTATGGCTACACCTTC
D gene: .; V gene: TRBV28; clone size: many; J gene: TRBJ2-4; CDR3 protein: CASRGVDSGYRLAKNIQYF; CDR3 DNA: TGTGCCAGCAGGGGCGTCGACAGCGGATACCGGCTAGCCAAAAACATTCAGTACTTC
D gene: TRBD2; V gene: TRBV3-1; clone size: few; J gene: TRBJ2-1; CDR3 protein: CASSQGSGSGNEQFF; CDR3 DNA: TGTGCCAGCAGCCAAGGTAGCGGGAGTGGCAATGAGCAGTTCTTC
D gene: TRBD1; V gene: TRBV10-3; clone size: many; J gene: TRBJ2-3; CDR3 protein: CAIRPGQGTDTQYF; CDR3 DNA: TGTGCCATCAGGCCGGGACAGGGGACAGATACGCAGTATTTT
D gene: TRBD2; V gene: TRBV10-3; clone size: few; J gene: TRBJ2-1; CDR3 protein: CAISETGLAGGSYNEQFF; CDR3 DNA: TGTGCCATCAGTGAGACTGGACTAGCGGGAGGGTCCTACAATGAGCAGTTCTTC
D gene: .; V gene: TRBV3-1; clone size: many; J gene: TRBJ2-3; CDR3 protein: CASSQDKPDTQYF; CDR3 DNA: TGTGCCAGCAGCCAAGATAAACCAGATACGCAGTATTTT
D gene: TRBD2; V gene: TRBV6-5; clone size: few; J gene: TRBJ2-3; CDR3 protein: CASSYPSPGGVTDTQYF; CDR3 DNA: TGTGCCAGCAGTTACCCCAGTCCGGGAGGTGTTACAGATACGCAGTATTTT
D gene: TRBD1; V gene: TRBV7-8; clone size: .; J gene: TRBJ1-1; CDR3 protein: CASSLGPGQEAFF; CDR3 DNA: TGTGCCAGCAGCTTAGGCCCGGGACAGGAAGCTTTCTTT
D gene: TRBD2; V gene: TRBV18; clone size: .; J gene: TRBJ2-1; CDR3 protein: CASSPPIVLASVGNEQFF; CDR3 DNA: TGTGCCAGCTCACCACCAATAGTACTAGCGTCAGTGGGCAATGAGCAGTTCTTC
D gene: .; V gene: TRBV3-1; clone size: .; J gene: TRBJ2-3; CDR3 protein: CASSQDVGGGTQYF; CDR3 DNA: TGTGCCAGCAGCCAAGATGTCGGGGGTGGTACGCAGTATTTT
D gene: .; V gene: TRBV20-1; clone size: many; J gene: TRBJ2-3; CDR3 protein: CSARRQSTDTQYF; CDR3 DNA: TGCAGTGCTAGGCGACAGAGCACAGATACGCAGTATTTT
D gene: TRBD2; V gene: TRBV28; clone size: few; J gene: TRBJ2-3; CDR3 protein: CASRFNQRGTTTDTQYF; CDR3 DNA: TGTGCCAGCAGATTTAACCAGCGGGGAACGACCACAGATACGCAGTATTTT
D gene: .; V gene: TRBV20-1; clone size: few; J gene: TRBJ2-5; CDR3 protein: CSAPEIGYKGGLRKETQYF; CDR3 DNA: TGCAGTGCTCCCGAAATAGGGTACAAGGGGGGACTTAGGAAAGAGACCCAGTACTTC
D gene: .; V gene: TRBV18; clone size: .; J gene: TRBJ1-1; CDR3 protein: CASSPQSAGKGTEAFF; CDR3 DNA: TGTGCCAGCTCACCACAATCGGCAGGGAAGGGTACTGAAGCTTTCTTT
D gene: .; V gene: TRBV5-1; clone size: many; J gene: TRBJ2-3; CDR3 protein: CASSLDSVTDTQYF; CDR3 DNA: TGCGCCAGCAGCTTGGACAGCGTCACAGATACGCAGTATTTT
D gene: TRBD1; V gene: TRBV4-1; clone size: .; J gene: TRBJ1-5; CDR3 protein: CASSQYRQGAGQPQHF; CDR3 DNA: TGCGCCAGCAGCCAATATCGACAGGGGGCAGGACAGCCCCAGCATTTT
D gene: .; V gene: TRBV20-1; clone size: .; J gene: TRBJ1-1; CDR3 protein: CSARVGPAEAFF; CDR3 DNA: TGCAGTGCTAGAGTCGGGCCCGCTGAAGCTTTCTTT
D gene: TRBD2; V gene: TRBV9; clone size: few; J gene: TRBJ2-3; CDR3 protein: CASSALTAGGADTQYF; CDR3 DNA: TGTGCCAGCAGCGCCCTCACAGCGGGGGGGGCAGATACGCAGTATTTT
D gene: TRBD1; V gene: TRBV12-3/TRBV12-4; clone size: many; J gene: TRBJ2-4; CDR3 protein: CASSSRTGGIQYF; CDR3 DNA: TGTGCCAGCAGTTCCAGGACAGGGGGCATTCAGTACTTC
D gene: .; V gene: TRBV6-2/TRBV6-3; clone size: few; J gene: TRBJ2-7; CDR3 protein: CASSYGGNYEQYF; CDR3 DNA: TGTGCCAGCAGTTACGGGGGGAACTACGAGCAGTACTTC
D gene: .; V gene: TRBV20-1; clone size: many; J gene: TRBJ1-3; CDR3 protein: CSAIGNHGSGNTIYF; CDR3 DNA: TGCAGTGCCATAGGAAACCACGGCTCTGGAAACACCATATATTTT
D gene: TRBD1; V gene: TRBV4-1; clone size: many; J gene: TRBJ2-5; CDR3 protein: CASSLTGGETQYF; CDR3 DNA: TGTGCCAGCAGCTTAACAGGGGGAGAGACCCAGTACTTC
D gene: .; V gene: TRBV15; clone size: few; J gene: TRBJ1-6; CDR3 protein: CATSRDNVPFSPLHF; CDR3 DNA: TGTGCCACCAGCAGAGATAACGTTCCGTTCTCACCCCTCCACTTT
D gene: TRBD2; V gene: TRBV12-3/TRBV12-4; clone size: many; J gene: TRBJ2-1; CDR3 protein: CASRRTLAGRPNEQFF; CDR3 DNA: TGTGCCAGCAGACGCACCTTAGCGGGACGACCCAATGAGCAGTTCTTC
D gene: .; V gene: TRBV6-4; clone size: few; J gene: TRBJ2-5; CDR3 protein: CASSERGGGETQYF; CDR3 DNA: TGTGCCAGCAGTGAAAGGGGGGGGGGAGAGACCCAGTACTTC
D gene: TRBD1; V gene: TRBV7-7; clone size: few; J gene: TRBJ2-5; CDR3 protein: CASSTGRDSQETQYF; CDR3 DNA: TGTGCCAGCAGCACAGGTCGGGACAGCCAAGAGACCCAGTACTTC
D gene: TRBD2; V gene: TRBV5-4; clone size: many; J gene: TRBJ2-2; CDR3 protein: CASSPSLAGLTGELFF; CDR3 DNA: TGTGCCAGCAGCCCGTCGCTAGCGGGACTAACCGGGGAGCTGTTTTTT
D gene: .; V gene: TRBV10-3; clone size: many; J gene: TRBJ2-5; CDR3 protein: CAISGSRNQETQYF; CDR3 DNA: TGTGCCATCAGTGGAAGCAGGAATCAAGAGACCCAGTACTTC
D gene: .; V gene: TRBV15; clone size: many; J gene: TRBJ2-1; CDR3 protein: CATSSAYNEQFF; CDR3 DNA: TGTGCCACGTCCTCTGCGTACAATGAGCAGTTCTTC
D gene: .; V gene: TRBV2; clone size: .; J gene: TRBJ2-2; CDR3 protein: CASSEENTGELFF; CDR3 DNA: TGTGCCAGCAGTGAAGAGAACACCGGGGAGCTGTTTTTT
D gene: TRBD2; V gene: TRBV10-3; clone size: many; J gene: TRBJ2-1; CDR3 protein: CATAAGTSSYNEQFF; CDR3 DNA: TGTGCCACCGCGGCCGGGACTAGCTCCTACAATGAGCAGTTCTTC
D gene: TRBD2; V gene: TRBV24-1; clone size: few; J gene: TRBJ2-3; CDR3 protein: CATSDIETLAGGSDTQYF; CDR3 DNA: TGTGCCACCAGTGATATTGAGACCTTAGCGGGAGGGTCAGATACGCAGTATTTT
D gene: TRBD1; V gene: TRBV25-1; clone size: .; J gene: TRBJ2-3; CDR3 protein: CASTSTGSHQRNIPSTDTQYF; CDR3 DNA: TGTGCCAGCACGTCGACAGGGTCCCACCAGCGGAACATTCCTAGCACAGATACGCAGTATTTT
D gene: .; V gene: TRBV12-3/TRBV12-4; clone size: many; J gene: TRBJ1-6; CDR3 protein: CASSLAGLASPLHF; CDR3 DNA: TGTGCCAGCAGTTTAGCAGGGTTGGCTTCACCCCTCCACTTT
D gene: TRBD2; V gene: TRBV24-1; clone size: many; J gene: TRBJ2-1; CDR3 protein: CATSGTSGNEQFF; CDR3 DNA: TGTGCCACCAGTGGCACTAGCGGCAATGAGCAGTTCTTC
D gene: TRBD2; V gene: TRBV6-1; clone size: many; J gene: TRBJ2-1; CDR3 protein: CASRGPFLSGGAYNEQFF; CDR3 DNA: TGTGCCAGCAGGGGACCTTTTCTCAGCGGGGGGGCCTACAATGAGCAGTTCTTC
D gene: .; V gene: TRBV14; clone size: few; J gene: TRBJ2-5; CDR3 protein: CASSRTVGGRMETQYF; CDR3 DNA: TGTGCCAGCAGCCGAACCGTCGGGGGCCGGATGGAGACCCAGTACTTC
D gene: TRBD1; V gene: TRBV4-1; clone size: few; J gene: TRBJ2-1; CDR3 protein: CASSRQDRGQGNEQFF; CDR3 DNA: TGCGCCAGCAGCCGACAGGACAGGGGGCAGGGCAATGAGCAGTTCTTC